The sequence of this TCR beta chain was determined in a study of blood T cells in healthy people across ages. The CDR3 totals 19 residues. CDR1 and CDR2 from the germline V gene are MGHRA and YSYEKL. The J segment lost 5 bases and the V segment lost 4 bases, leaving 18 bases of the junction unmatched. PBMCs numbering at least 6 million were isolated per sample. The amount of total RNA extracted per sample was at least 5.5 micrograms. The authors ran a second PCR of about 6 to 11 cycles using a sample-barcoded 5' primer and a J-beta primer mix. All cDNA molecules were each tagged by a template-switch adaptor with 12 random nucleotides. TCRdb itself ran the 5' RACE reads through MiXCR, one entry per CDR3 protein. The profile shows 1.6 million or so distinct CDR3 sequences, roughly 32% of them singletons.

J is TRBJ2-3 and V is TRBV4-1; TRBD2 aligns across 10 bases. Material: blood. The clonotype was recovered from a woman aged 25-40 years in good health. The CDR3 loop reads CASSLSSGEVAGGRDTQYF. Here the CDR3 DNA reads TGCGCCAGCAGCCTCTCTAGCGGGGAGGTAGCGGGAGGTAGAGATACGCAGTATTTT.